The clone carrying this T cell receptor beta chain showed up many times. Its antigen remains unknown. This specimen belongs to a study of T cells in Graves' hyperthyroidism and ophthalmopathy. Study conclusions and caveats: Most clonotypes expanded in the thyroid (above 0.001) were also present in blood.

RNA transcripts served as the template for amplifying TCR beta CDR3 regions. A set of HTBI primers served as the primers for a first-round RT-PCR of the TCR CDR3. A single record per CDR3 protein comes from TCRdb applying MiXCR to the multiplex PCR reads. The sample has about 610,000 distinct CDR3 sequences, roughly 50% seen once. Patients aged 18 to 65 with hyperthyroidism were newly diagnosed, with duration under 2 months. Diagnoses were established using clinical symptoms, serum thyroxine and TRAb, thyroid ultrasound and orbital computed tomography. Deletions cut 5 bases from V and 3 bases from J, with 8 bases between. This CDR3 is 13 amino acids long.

This TCR was recovered from a woman aged 18-29 years with Graves' hyperthyroidism. The chain is built from TRBV12-3 or TRBV12-4 and TRBJ1-3; D remains unclear. The sequencing sample was made of peripheral blood or thyroid tissue (not recorded which). CDR3 bases: TGTGCCAGCAGTATAACTCTTGGAAACACCATATATTTT. Protein product: CASSITLGNTIYF.